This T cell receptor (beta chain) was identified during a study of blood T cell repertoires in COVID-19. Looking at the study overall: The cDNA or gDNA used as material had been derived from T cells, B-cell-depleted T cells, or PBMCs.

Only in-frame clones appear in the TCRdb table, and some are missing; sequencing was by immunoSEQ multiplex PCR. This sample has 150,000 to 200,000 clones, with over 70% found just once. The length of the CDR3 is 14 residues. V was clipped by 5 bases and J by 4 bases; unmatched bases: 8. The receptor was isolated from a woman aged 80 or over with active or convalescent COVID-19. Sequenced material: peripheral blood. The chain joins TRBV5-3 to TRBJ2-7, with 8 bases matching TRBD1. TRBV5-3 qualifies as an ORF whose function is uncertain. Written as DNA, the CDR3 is TGTGCCAGAAGAACCGGGACAGGAGTATACGAGCAGTACTTC. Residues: CARRTGTGVYEQYF.